This entry features one T cell receptor beta chain sequence. This record belongs to a study of sequential checkpoint blockade in melanoma. The length of the CDR3 is 12 residues. The germline CDR1 and CDR2 sequences are MNHGY and SAAAGT. V was pared by 6 bases and J by 8 bases, with 6 bases of the junction left unmatched. Treatment noted: randomized to nivolumab then ipilimumab (arm A) or the reverse (arm B). The assay was immunoSEQ multiplex PCR, and TCRdb's table has in-frame clones only and misses some. The sample holds around 9,000 clones; 27% are singletons and the top ten take 20%. Source: tumor tissue (inferred from file names), taken from a patient given nivolumab and ipilimumab in sequence. The sequence derives from a human donor with melanoma. V is TRBV6-8 and J is TRBJ1-2, with 7 nucleotides matching TRBD1. CDR3 loop: CASRGQSRGYTF. The DNA for the CDR3 is TGTGCCAGCAGGGGACAGTCCCGAGGCTACACCTTC.